What follows is one TCR beta chain and its context. The data derive from a study of blood T cell repertoires in COVID-19. The V segment lost 8 bases and the J segment 4 bases; nucleotides outside the gene matches: 8. This CDR3 has 15 amino acids. Germline CDR1 is SGHRS and CDR2 is YFSETQ. Libraries were prepared by immunoSEQ multiplex PCR; TCRdb keeps only in-frame clonotypes and omits some of them. The sample includes about 140,000 clones, roughly 80% seen only once; the top ten take less than 5%. The genes are TRBV5-1 and TRBJ2-2, with 10 bases fitting TRBD1. Sequenced input: peripheral blood. The TCR originated in a woman of 80 years or more with acute or convalescent COVID-19. DNA of the CDR3: TGCGCCAGTGGGAGACAGGGGGCTTCCACCGGGGAGCTGTTTTTT. Its protein product is CASGRQGASTGELFF.